This passage covers 28 T cell receptor beta chains from one sample sequenced in a study of cytomegalovirus exposure and HLA in healthy donors. This table comes from immunoSEQ multiplex PCR, and its TCRdb copy is limited to in-frame clones, with some not included. The sample records tens of thousands of clones, 95% being singletons. Sequences were obtained from PBMCs. The receptors derive from a woman under 30 in good health and CMV-seropositive.

This clone was observed once. This chain connects TRBV7-2 to TRBJ2-5; no clear D gene. CDR3 length equals 14 residues. The germline V gene encodes CDR1 SGHTA and CDR2 FQGNSA. V lost 2 bases and J lost 2, with 9 bases in between. The DNA for the CDR3 is TGTGCCAGCAGCTTAAACAGCTTGCAAGAGACCCAGTACTTC. It encodes CASSLNSLQETQYF.

This sequence joins TRBV30 and TRBJ2-1, with 10 bases fitting TRBD2. The CDR3 has 14 residues. V shed 2 bases and J 4 bases; nucleotides not matched to a gene: 2. Per the germline V gene, CDR1 is GTSNPN and CDR2 is SVGIG (reference sequence). The DNA for the CDR3 is TGTGCCTGGAGTAGGACTAGCGGTTACAATGAGCAGTTCTTC. Residues: CAWSRTSGYNEQFF.

V usage is TRBV19 and J usage is TRBJ2-7, with D unclear. The CDR3 is 15 residues long. The germline V gene has CDR1 LNHDA and CDR2 SQIVND (reference sequence). Trimming took 5 bases from V and 0 from J, leaving 14 bases between them. CDR3 coding DNA: TGTGCCAGTAGTGGCCTCTCCTCAGGCTCCTACGAGCAGTACTTC. The encoded protein is CASSGLSSGSYEQYF.

The rearrangement joins TRBV28 to TRBJ1-3; D is ambiguous. Trimming stripped 4 bases from V and 0 bases from J, with 13 bases between. Germline CDR1 is MDHEN and CDR2 is SYDVKM. There are 16 residues in the CDR3. The CDR3 here is CASSSPSRGSGNTIYF. The CDR3 bases are TGTGCCAGCAGTTCCCCTAGTAGAGGCTCTGGAAACACCATATATTTT.

The chain couples TRBV2 to TRBJ2-5; TRBD1 matches 10 bases. Trimming cost V 5 bases and J 2 bases; bases outside gene matches: 8. From germline, CDR1 is SNHLY and CDR2 FYNNEI. The CDR3 spans 16 residues. CDR3 in amino acids: CASSFPGQGFQETQYF. CDR3 nucleotide sequence: TGTGCCAGCAGTTTTCCGGGACAGGGGTTTCAAGAGACCCAGTACTTC.

The gene calls are TRBV4-2 and TRBJ2-3; 8 bases line up with TRBD2. The CDR3 extends over 16 amino acids. The germline V gene has CDR1 LGHNA and CDR2 YNFKEQ. After removal of 0 bases from V and 5 bases from J, the junction contained 7 bases not matched to a gene. As DNA, the CDR3 is TGTGCCAGCAGCCAAGAGGTACTAGCGGCCGGAGATACGCAGTATTTT. It codes for CASSQEVLAAGDTQYF.

This rearrangement joins TRBV7-6 to TRBJ2-1; 11 bases fit TRBD2. The junction had 10 bases not matched to a gene; V was cut back by 3 bases and J by 12 bases. The germline V gene has CDR1 SGHVS and CDR2 FNYEAQ. This CDR3 has 15 amino acids. CDR3 DNA: TGTGCCAGCAGCTTTCAGGATGATGGACTAGCGGGGCAGTTCTTC. Its translation: CASSFQDDGLAGQFF. Together with reference TRBV7-6 and TRBJ2-1, the CDR3 gives the full variable domain: GAGVSQSPRYKVTKRGQDVALRCDPISGHVSLYWYRQALGQGPEFLTYFNYEAQQDKSGLPNDRFSAERPEGSISTLTIQRTEQRDSAMYRCASSFQDDGLAGQFFGPGTRLTVL.

The chain has TRBV18 and TRBJ1-4, with D perhaps matching TRBD1 (5 bases). Between the trimmed V and J ends, which lost 4 bases and 4 bases, there was a span of 16 bases. Germline V gene sequence: CDR1 KGHSH, CDR2 LQKENI. This CDR3 spans 16 amino acids. The CDR3 coding sequence is TGTGCCAGCTCACGGTACCTGGGGACTAATAATGAAAAACTGTTTTTT. Translating gives CASSRYLGTNNEKLFF. Full variable domain (outside the CDR3, taken from reference TRBV18 and TRBJ1-4): NAGVMQNPRHLVRRRGQEARLRCSPMKGHSHVYWYRQLPEEGLKFMVYLQKENIIDESGMPKERFSAEFPKEGPSILRIQQVVRGDSAAYFCASSRYLGTNNEKLFFGSGTQLSVL.

The V and J genes are TRBV11-2 and TRBJ2-7, with D maybe TRBD1 (7 bases). Germline values: CDR1 SGHAT, CDR2 FQNNGV. This CDR3 spans 15 amino acids. V shed 7 bases and J shed 6 bases, with 22 bases lying between them. The CDR3 here is CASTTLRGGTAEQYF. The DNA for the CDR3 is TGTGCCAGCACCACCCTGCGGGGCGGGACAGCCGAGCAGTACTTC.

Regarding this clone: Additional DNA sequences in this sample encode the identical CDR3. The rearrangement links TRBV7-6 to TRBJ2-5; 11 bases are a match to TRBD2. V lost 5 bases, J lost 4 bases, and 9 bases stayed unmatched. CDR1 is SGHVS, CDR2 FNYEAQ, per germline. This CDR3 is built from 16 residues. CDR3 nucleotide sequence: TGTGCCAGCAGCCCGACAGGGCTAGCGGGAGGAGAGACCCAGTACTTC. Translated, it gives CASSPTGLAGGETQYF.

The rearrangement joins TRBV7-9 to TRBJ2-3; 10 nucleotides line up with TRBD2. The J segment lost 3 bases and the V segment lost 5 bases, leaving 5 bases of the junction unmatched. Per germline, CDR1 SEHNR and CDR2 FQNEAQ (reference sequence). The CDR3 contains 15 residues. CDR3: CASSALAGLTDTQYF. Written as DNA, the CDR3 is TGTGCCAGCAGCGCACTAGCGGGGTTAACAGATACGCAGTATTTT.

This clone was seen more than once but under ten times. The CDR3 bases are TGTGCCGGACGACTAGCGGGAGACAATGAGCAGTTCTTC. This gives the protein CAGRLAGDNEQFF. V usage is TRBV6-1 and J usage is TRBJ2-1, with TRBD2 matching over 12 bases. Germline V lookup: CDR1 MNHNS, CDR2 SASEGT. CDR3 length: 13 residues. V trimming: 11 bases; J trimming: 5 bases; junction bases outside the gene matches: 4.

The rearrangement links TRBV6-6 to TRBJ2-5, with 8 bases that match TRBD1. V was pared by 2 bases and J by 5 bases, with 10 bases of the junction left unmatched. The CDR3 covers 16 residues. CDR1 is MNHNY, CDR2 SVGAGI, per germline (reference sequence). The CDR3 DNA is TGTGCCAGCAGTTACCCCACAGGGGGGCTGTTGGAGACCCAGTACTTC. This sequence encodes CASSYPTGGLLETQYF.

V is TRBV5-1 and J is TRBJ2-4, with 11 bases fitting TRBD2. The CDR3 totals 15 residues. CDR1 SGHRS and CDR2 YFSETQ come from the germline V gene. V dropped 0 bases and J dropped 8; count of bases not matched to a gene: 4. The CDR3 reads CASSLGLAGLDIQYF. DNA of the CDR3: TGCGCCAGCAGCTTGGGACTAGCGGGGTTGGACATTCAGTACTTC.

The V call is TRBV28, the J call TRBJ2-3; perhaps TRBD1 as D (6 bases). The germline V gene has CDR1 MDHEN and CDR2 SYDVKM. The germline V and J ends were trimmed by 6 bases and 3 bases, with 10 bases remaining between them. This CDR3 region has 13 residues. In nucleotides, the CDR3 is TGTGCCAGCAGGCCAGGGGTAACAGATACGCAGTATTTT. Protein: CASRPGVTDTQYF.

The genes are TRBV18 and TRBJ1-4; D unresolved. The CDR3 loop spans 16 amino acids. CDR1 and CDR2 from the germline V gene are KGHSH and LQKENI. V was cut by 3 bases and J by 7 bases, with 18 bases left in between. This CDR3 is CASSPAAARKGEKLFF. Here the CDR3 DNA reads TGTGCCAGCTCACCGGCAGCGGCCCGTAAGGGTGAAAAACTGTTTTTT.

This chain uses TRBV7-2 with TRBJ2-3; 9 bases align to TRBD2. Unmatched junction bases numbered 10, after V lost 8 bases and J lost 1 base. The CDR3 loop spans 16 amino acids. CDR1 and CDR2 (germline): SGHTA, FQGNSA. CDR3 residues: CASRSPTSGRTDTQYF. The CDR3 DNA sequence: TGTGCCAGCCGATCTCCGACTAGCGGACGCACAGATACGCAGTATTTT.

This chain joins TRBV5-1 and TRBJ2-1, with TRBD2 matching 10 bases. V lost 4 bases to trimming and J lost 8 bases; unmatched junction nucleotides: 12. This CDR3 comprises 16 residues. Germline lookup yields CDR1 SGHRS and CDR2 YFSETQ. The CDR3 region has the DNA TGCGCCAGCAGCAGGCCCTCTAGCGGGAGTATCGATGAGCAGTTCTTC. Protein sequence: CASSRPSSGSIDEQFF.

This sequence joins TRBV28 and TRBJ1-6; no reliable D call. The CDR3 sequence is 16 residues long. Germline V lookup: CDR1 MDHEN, CDR2 SYDVKM. Trimming shortened V by 3 bases and J by 4 bases, and 13 bases separated the two germline ends. The CDR3 coding sequence is TGTGCCAGCAGTTTGGATGCTACAGAATATAATTCACCCCTCCACTTT. Amino acid sequence: CASSLDATEYNSPLHF. The complete variable domain, with remaining parts taken from reference TRBV28 and TRBJ1-6, reads DVKVTQSSRYLVKRTGEKVFLECVQDMDHENMFWYRQDPGLGLRLIYFSYDVKMKEKGDIPEGYSVSREKKERFSLILESASTNQTSMYLCASSLDATEYNSPLHFGNGTRLTVT.

This chain links TRBV6-4 with TRBJ1-2; tentatively, D is TRBD1 (6 bases). The V gene's germline CDR1 is MRHNA and CDR2 SNTAGT. V was clipped by 2 bases and J by 7 bases, with 23 bases between them. This CDR3 comprises 17 residues. CDR3: CASSDGGWGRGLRGYTF. The DNA of the CDR3 is TGTGCCAGCAGTGACGGGGGCTGGGGACGAGGGCTGCGTGGCTACACCTTC.

V is TRBV5-6 and J is TRBJ1-2; TRBD1 matches 7 bases. Germline V CDR1 and CDR2: SGHDT, YYEEEE. This CDR3 is built from 13 residues. With V trimmed by 4 bases and J by 5 bases, 5 bases remained unmatched. The DNA for the CDR3 is TGTGCCAGCAGCCTGGGACAGAATTATGGCTACACCTTC. This sequence encodes CASSLGQNYGYTF.

The rearrangement joins TRBV7-2 to TRBJ1-1; 9 nucleotides line up with TRBD1. Looked up from germline, CDR1 is SGHTA and CDR2 is FQGNSA. There are 18 residues in the CDR3. V shed 1 base and J 1 base; nucleotides not matched to a gene: 10. The CDR3 coding sequence is TGTGCCAGCAGCTTAGTGGGGACAGGGTCGGGCCGGAACACTGAAGCTTTCTTT. Its translation: CASSLVGTGSGRNTEAFF. The full variable domain, completed using reference TRBV7-2 and TRBJ1-1, is GAGVSQSPSNKVTEKGKDVELRCDPISGHTALYWYRQSLGQGLEFLIYFQGNSAPDKSGLPSDRFSAERTGGSVSTLTIQRTQQEDSAVYLCASSLVGTGSGRNTEAFFGQGTRLTVV.

CDR3 bases: TGTGCCAGCACGCTAGCAGGAGGGCAAGAGACCCAGTACTTC. Residues: CASTLAGGQETQYF. The chain uses TRBV6-1 and TRBJ2-5, with a possible D match to TRBD2 (6 bases). The V gene's germline CDR1 is MNHNS and CDR2 SASEGT. CDR3 size: 14 residues. V lost 7 bases and J 2 bases, leaving 14 bases between the germline ends.

The chain employs TRBV13 and TRBJ2-3; TRBD2 matches 9 bases. V dropped 2 bases and J dropped 3; count of bases not matched to a gene: 6. Germline CDR1 and CDR2: PRHDT and FYEKMQ (reference sequence). The CDR3 totals 16 residues. Here the CDR3 DNA reads TGTGCCAGCAGCTTATTAGCGGGGGCCCGAACAGATACGCAGTATTTT. It encodes CASSLLAGARTDTQYF.

This sequence joins TRBV7-2 and TRBJ1-5; TRBD1 is a possible D gene (6 bases). V was clipped by 5 bases and J by 0 bases, with 11 bases between them. Looked up from germline, CDR1 is SGHTA and CDR2 is FQGNSA. The CDR3 is made up of 15 amino acids. In DNA form, the CDR3 reads TGTGCCAGCAGCCCACAGGGTCCTAGCAATCAGCCCCAGCATTTT. Translated: CASSPQGPSNQPQHF.

The chain is built from TRBV10-1 and TRBJ2-2, with 8 nucleotides matching TRBD2. V lost 8 bases and J lost 7; bases outside the gene matches: 9. CDR1 WNHNN and CDR2 SYGVQD come from the germline V gene (reference sequence). This CDR3 is built from 14 residues. The CDR3 DNA sequence: TGCGCCAGCCGTGGCAGCGGGGGTAACGGGGAGCTGTTTTTT. It is translated as CASRGSGGNGELFF.

This clone was seen only once. The chain recombines TRBV7-3 with TRBJ2-7; maybe TRBD1 (5 bases). The CDR3 has 14 amino acids. Germline V gene data show CDR1 as SGHTA and CDR2 as FQGTGA. Trimming shortened V by 5 bases and J by 1 base, and 12 bases separated the two germline ends. The chain's CDR3 is CASSRDRDSYEQYF. The CDR3 bases are TGTGCCAGCAGCCGAGACAGAGATTCCTACGAGCAGTACTTC.

This clone was seen only once. The V call is TRBV2, the J call TRBJ2-5; perhaps TRBD1 as D (5 bases). The germline V gene encodes CDR1 SNHLY and CDR2 FYNNEI. This CDR3 contains 12 residues. V was pared by 10 bases and J by 5 bases, with 14 bases between. CDR3: CATSQGRETQYF. For the CDR3, the DNA is TGTGCCACGTCGCAGGGTCGGGAGACCCAGTACTTC.